These 27 T cell receptor beta chains were sequenced from one sample in a study of T cells in Graves' hyperthyroidism and ophthalmopathy. Amplified regions were TCR beta CDR3 sequences from RNA transcripts. A first-round RT-PCR of the TCR CDR3 used the HTBI primer set. TCRdb redid the calling of the multiplex PCR reads with MiXCR, one entry per CDR3 protein. The data show some 500,000 distinct CDR3 sequences, around 15% seen once. The sequencing input was blood. All receptors derive from a woman aged 18-29 years with Graves' hyperthyroidism.

This clonotype occurred many times. This chain joins TRBV5-1 and TRBJ2-7; D is uncertain. The CDR3 consists of 14 residues. Germline lookup yields CDR1 SGHRS and CDR2 YFSETQ. Trimming pared 0 bases from V and 1 base from J, leaving 8 bases between. The CDR3 loop is CASSLGVVSYEQYF. Here the CDR3 DNA reads TGCGCCAGCAGCTTGGGGGTAGTTTCCTACGAGCAGTACTTC.

The genes are TRBV7-8 and TRBJ2-7, with 12 nucleotides matching TRBD2. CDR1 SGHVS and CDR2 FQNEAQ come from the germline V gene. V shed 0 bases and J 6 bases; nucleotides not matched to a gene: 3. There are 15 residues in the CDR3. The CDR3 DNA sequence: TGTGCCAGCAGCTTAGCGAGACTAGCGGGAGTCGAGCAGTACTTC. Translated: CASSLARLAGVEQYF.

This clonotype was counted ten times or more. This chain uses TRBV6-1 with TRBJ1-1, with a weak D call TRBD1 (5 bases). The ends were cut back, 5 bases at V and 4 bases at J, with 14 bases in the middle. Germline CDR1 MNHNS, CDR2 SASEGT. The CDR3 runs to 14 residues. The CDR3 loop reads CASSPRDGSTEAFF. For the CDR3, the DNA is TGTGCCAGCAGTCCCCGGGACGGAAGCACTGAAGCTTTCTTT.

The rearrangement links TRBV6-1 to TRBJ1-1; no reliable D call. Germline CDR1 is MNHNS and CDR2 is SASEGT. Trimming took off 6 bases at V and 5 bases at J, with 7 bases between the two ends. This CDR3 has 11 amino acids. The CDR3 sequence: CASSTTTEAFF. The CDR3 nucleotides read TGTGCCAGCAGCACTACTACTGAAGCTTTCTTT.

J is TRBJ2-2 and V is TRBV19, with D possibly being TRBD1 (5 bases). Germline V gene lookup returns CDR1 LNHDA and CDR2 SQIVND (reference sequence). V dropped 8 bases and J dropped 6 bases, with 10 bases sitting between them. CDR3 length: 12 amino acids. The CDR3 nucleotides read TGTGCCAGTCGCAGGGTTCCCGGGGAGCTGTTTTTT. Its protein product is CASRRVPGELFF. The entire variable domain, with the rest obtained from reference TRBV19 and TRBJ2-2, is as follows: DGGITQSPKYLFRKEGQNVTLSCEQNLNHDAMYWYRQDPGQGLRLIYYSQIVNDFQKGDIAEGYSVSREKKESFPLTVTSAQKNPTAFYLCASRRVPGELFFGEGSRLTVL.

The chain couples TRBV19 to TRBJ1-1; TRBD1 is a possible D gene (6 bases). The CDR3 is 17 amino acids. V lost 3 bases, J lost 1 base, and 18 bases lay in between. The germline gives CDR1 LNHDA, CDR2 SQIVND (reference sequence). This CDR3 reads CASSIRGAPGTNTEAFF. CDR3 sequence (DNA): TGTGCCAGTAGTATCCGGGGGGCTCCCGGAACGAACACTGAAGCTTTCTTT.

This clonotype was counted many times. This chain uses TRBV18 with TRBJ2-3; D unresolved. V was cut by 3 bases and J by 1 base, with 17 bases left in between. The CDR3 spans 17 residues. Germline V gives CDR1 KGHSH, CDR2 LQKENI. The CDR3: CASSPLSLTLGTDTQYF. Here the CDR3 DNA reads TGTGCCAGCTCACCGTTGTCCTTGACGTTGGGCACAGATACGCAGTATTTT. The entire variable domain, with the rest obtained from reference TRBV18 and TRBJ2-3, is as follows: NAGVMQNPRHLVRRRGQEARLRCSPMKGHSHVYWYRQLPEEGLKFMVYLQKENIIDESGMPKERFSAEFPKEGPSILRIQQVVRGDSAAYFCASSPLSLTLGTDTQYFGPGTRLTVL.

This clonotype was observed at least ten times. This chain links TRBV27 with TRBJ1-1; D gene ambiguous. This CDR3 region has 14 residues. Germline V CDR1 and CDR2: MNHEY, SMNVEV (reference sequence). Trimming removed 5 bases from V and 5 bases from J, with 15 bases in between. The CDR3 region is CASSLRYRLTEAFF. The DNA for the CDR3 is TGTGCCAGCAGTCTCAGATATCGTCTTACTGAAGCTTTCTTT.

In this sample, this clonotype turned up many times. The V gene is TRBV7-3, the J gene TRBJ2-7, with a possible D match to TRBD2 (5 bases). CDR3 length: 15 residues. Trimming pared 6 bases from V and 2 bases from J, leaving 17 bases between. Germline-derived CDR1 and CDR2 are SGHTA and FQGTGA. For the CDR3, the DNA is TGTGCCAGCAGTCCGGACGCAGCTAGCACCTACGAGCAGTACTTC. Translating gives CASSPDAASTYEQYF.

This clonotype was observed a handful of times. CDR3 sequence reads: CSERESLNTQYF. The DNA for the CDR3 is TGCAGCGAACGGGAGAGTCTAAATACGCAGTATTTT. V gene TRBV29-1 combines with J gene TRBJ2-3, with D possibly TRBD2 on 6 matching bases. From germline, CDR1 is SQVTM and CDR2 ANQGSEA. Trimming pared 7 bases from V and 7 bases from J, leaving 15 bases between. CDR3 length: 12 residues.

In its sample, this clonotype was seen many times. This chain uses TRBV9 with TRBJ1-4; TRBD1 is a possible D gene (5 bases). Germline V CDR1 and CDR2: SGDLS, YYNGEE. V lost 3 bases, J lost 5 bases, and 11 bases lay in between. The CDR3 is 14 amino acids. The CDR3 loop is CASSGGSLNEKLFF. The CDR3 DNA reads as TGTGCCAGCAGCGGGGGGAGCCTCAATGAAAAACTGTTTTTT.

This clonotype has a count of ten or more. V and J are TRBV24-1 and TRBJ1-4; 7 positions match TRBD1. The CDR3 is 16 amino acids. CDR1 KGHDR and CDR2 SFDVKD come from the germline V gene. Trimming took 3 bases from V and 3 from J; bases not matched to a gene: 6. The CDR3 DNA sequence: TGTGCCACCAGTGATCGAAACAGGGGTGCTAATGAAAAACTGTTTTTT. Protein product: CATSDRNRGANEKLFF.

This clonotype was observed many times. This sequence joins TRBV12-3 or TRBV12-4 and TRBJ1-1; a possible D gene is TRBD1 (5 bases). The length of the CDR3 is 15 residues. V dropped 4 bases and J dropped 0 bases, with 12 bases sitting between them. The CDR3 protein is CASSWDGWVNTEAFF. As DNA, the CDR3 is TGTGCCAGCAGTTGGGACGGCTGGGTGAACACTGAAGCTTTCTTT.

In this sample, this clonotype turned up a few times. The chain links TRBV6-2 or TRBV6-3 to TRBJ2-1; a weak D match, TRBD1 (6 bases). Deletions cut 2 bases from V and 0 bases from J, with 11 bases between. This CDR3 comprises 16 residues. Germline values: CDR1 MNHEY, CDR2 SVGEGT. The CDR3 sequence: CASSYQGSSSYNEQFF. CDR3 nucleotides: TGTGCCAGCAGTTACCAGGGGTCCAGCTCCTACAATGAGCAGTTCTTC.

This clonotype was picked up many times. The chain carries TRBV14 and TRBJ1-3, with 9 bases aligning to TRBD1. With V trimmed by 4 bases and J by 0 bases, 7 bases remained unmatched. Germline CDR1 SGHDN, CDR2 FVKESK. This CDR3 is 17 amino acids long. The CDR3 nucleotides are TGTGCCAGCAGCCTGCGAACAGGGGGCCTCTCTGGAAACACCATATATTTT. It codes for CASSLRTGGLSGNTIYF.

The J gene is TRBJ2-1, the V gene TRBV4-2; a weak D match, TRBD2 (5 bases). V was clipped by 2 bases and J by 5 bases, with 22 bases between them. The CDR3 is 18 residues long. Per germline, CDR1 LGHNA and CDR2 YNFKEQ. The CDR3 protein is CASSQYAVGESGHNEQFF. The CDR3 DNA is TGTGCCAGCAGCCAATATGCTGTCGGGGAGTCGGGCCACAATGAGCAGTTCTTC.

This clonotype was recorded at least ten times. The V gene is TRBV20-1, the J gene TRBJ2-5; 14 bases line up with TRBD2. The CDR3 totals 14 residues. Germline lookup yields CDR1 DFQATT and CDR2 SNEGSKA (reference sequence). V shed 7 bases and J 2 bases; nucleotides not matched to a gene: 3. CDR3 coding DNA: TGCAGTGTTCGACTAGCGGGAGGGCAAGAGACCCAGTACTTC. Its protein product is CSVRLAGGQETQYF.

The chain is built from TRBV7-9 and TRBJ1-6; D is ambiguous. Deletions cut 1 base from V and 8 bases from J, with 6 bases between. Germline V gene data show CDR1 as SEHNR and CDR2 as FQNEAQ (reference sequence). This CDR3 has 13 residues. In nucleotides, the CDR3 is TGTGCCAGCAGCTTAGGGGGTCATTCACCCCTCCACTTT. Translation gives CASSLGGHSPLHF.

The table lists this clonotype with many counts. This rearrangement joins TRBV2 to TRBJ2-1; 8 bases agree with TRBD2. The length of the CDR3 is 14 residues. V lost 6 bases to trimming and J lost 7 bases; unmatched junction nucleotides: 8. Germline assignment: CDR1 SNHLY and CDR2 FYNNEI. CDR3 sequence reads: CASRGAGGRNEQFF. CDR3 bases: TGTGCCAGCAGGGGGGCGGGCGGGAGGAATGAGCAGTTCTTC.

There are many counts of this clonotype. This chain uses TRBV5-1 with TRBJ2-2; tentatively, D is TRBD1 (5 bases). Germline V gene data show CDR1 as SGHRS and CDR2 as YFSETQ. Between the trimmed V and J ends, which lost 0 bases and 3 bases, there was a span of 6 bases. This CDR3 has 14 amino acids. The CDR3 region is CASSLGQYTGELFF. The CDR3 DNA follows: TGCGCCAGCAGCTTGGGACAGTACACCGGGGAGCTGTTTTTT.

V gene TRBV5-1 combines with J gene TRBJ2-3; 8 nucleotides match TRBD2. The junction had 7 bases not matched to a gene; V was cut back by 5 bases and J by 2 bases. The CDR3 loop spans 15 amino acids. The germline CDR1 and CDR2 sequences are SGHRS and YFSETQ. CDR3 in DNA: TGCGCCAGCAGGATCGGAGCGGGAGCCACAGATACGCAGTATTTT. Translation: CASRIGAGATDTQYF.

The chain employs TRBV6-2 or TRBV6-3 and TRBJ2-1; 8 bases map to TRBD1. V was clipped by 5 bases and J by 1 base; unmatched bases: 4. CDR1 is MNHEY and CDR2 is SVGEGT in the germline V gene. There are 15 residues in the CDR3. The CDR3 region is CASSVRTGSYNEQFF. The CDR3 nucleotides are TGTGCCAGCAGTGTAAGGACAGGGTCCTACAATGAGCAGTTCTTC.

The genes are TRBV19 and TRBJ1-3, with 9 bases fitting TRBD1. Germline V gene lookup returns CDR1 LNHDA and CDR2 SQIVND (reference sequence). V lost 1 base and J lost 0; bases outside the gene matches: 4. The CDR3 is 17 residues long. Here the CDR3 reads CASSIGTGALSGNTIYF. CDR3 sequence (DNA): TGTGCCAGTAGTATAGGGACAGGGGCGCTCTCTGGAAACACCATATATTTT.

This clonotype was found many times. The chain uses TRBV24-1 and TRBJ1-1; D is uncertain. Germline V CDR1 and CDR2: KGHDR, SFDVKD. The CDR3 length is 14 residues. Between the trimmed V and J ends, which lost 3 bases and 3 bases, there was a span of 10 bases. The CDR3 nucleotides read TGTGCCACCAGTGATCCAGGACGGGACACTGAAGCTTTCTTT. It codes for CATSDPGRDTEAFF.

In regard to this clonotype: One base away lies a much larger clone, so this may be a sequencing read error. The V gene is TRBV12-3 or TRBV12-4, the J gene TRBJ1-5, with D possibly TRBD1 on 5 matching bases. The CDR3 is 13 residues long. V dropped 5 bases and J dropped 8 bases, with 13 bases sitting between them. CDR3: CASSLSGAKPQHF. The DNA of the CDR3 is TGTGCCAGCAGTCTCTCCGGGGCCAAGCCCCAGCATTTT.

This clonotype was picked up many times. The chain couples TRBV29-1 to TRBJ2-3; D might be TRBD1 or TRBD2, each matching 5 bases. The V gene lost 5 bases and the J gene lost 0 bases, with 9 bases spanning the gap. The CDR3 runs 13 residues. Germline values: CDR1 SQVTM, CDR2 ANQGSEA. CDR3 region: CSVPRDSTDTQYF. DNA of the CDR3: TGCAGCGTTCCCCGGGACAGCACAGATACGCAGTATTTT.

This clonotype occurred many times. CDR3 sequence (DNA): TGTGCCAGCAACCCGACTGGGCCGGGCAATGAGCAGTTCTTC. Its translation: CASNPTGPGNEQFF. This chain connects TRBV12-3 or TRBV12-4 to TRBJ2-1; D is unresolved. The germline V and J ends were trimmed by 7 bases and 6 bases, with 16 bases remaining between them. The CDR3 has 14 amino acids.